A selection of T cell receptor beta chains follows, all from one sample in a study of blood T cells in healthy people across ages. TCRdb re-called the 5' RACE reads through MiXCR, storing one row per CDR3 protein. The table shows more than 700,000 distinct CDR3 sequences, with roughly 50% occurring only once. Sequenced input: blood. These receptors all stem from a man of 80 years or more in good health. The CDR3 runs from the conserved cysteine through the conserved F or W. A D gene is named only where the DNA matches it firmly. Only some rows state a clone size, as once, few, many or a class for expanded clones.

j_call: TRBJ2-3; clone_size: .; d_call: TRBD2; v_call: TRBV3-1; cdr3_nt: TGTGCCAGCAGCCAACGGGGGGCAGATACGCAGTATTTT; cdr3_aa: CASSQRGADTQYF
j_call: TRBJ2-1; clone_size: .; d_call: .; v_call: TRBV29-1; cdr3_nt: TGCAGCGTTGCTCGGGGTCGGGATGAGCAGTTCTTC; cdr3_aa: CSVARGRDEQFF
j_call: TRBJ1-5; clone_size: .; d_call: .; v_call: TRBV2; cdr3_nt: TGTGCCAGCAACGGACGAGGGTCAGGCAGCAATCAGCCCCAGCATTTT; cdr3_aa: CASNGRGSGSNQPQHF
j_call: TRBJ2-5; clone_size: few; d_call: TRBD2; v_call: TRBV29-1; cdr3_nt: TGCAGCGTCGTACTAGCGGACCAAGAGACCCAGTACTTC; cdr3_aa: CSVVLADQETQYF
j_call: TRBJ2-5; clone_size: few; d_call: TRBD2; v_call: TRBV20-1; cdr3_nt: TGCAGTGCCCAGGGACTAGCGGTCCCTACTGGGGAGCAGTACTTC; cdr3_aa: CSAQGLAVPTGEQYF
j_call: TRBJ2-3; clone_size: few; d_call: .; v_call: TRBV15; cdr3_nt: TGTGCCACCAGCAGAGATGGGAGCGGCGGAGGTAAATACGCGTATTTT; cdr3_aa: CATSRDGSGGGKYAYF
j_call: TRBJ2-7; clone_size: .; d_call: .; v_call: TRBV27; cdr3_nt: TGTGCCAGCAGTTTCGGGGTTAGTGAGCAGTACTTC; cdr3_aa: CASSFGVSEQYF
j_call: TRBJ2-5; clone_size: .; d_call: .; v_call: TRBV20-1; cdr3_nt: TGCAGTGCTAGAGCGTCACCCTTCCCGTCCCAGGGAAAAGAGCGGTACTTC; cdr3_aa: CSARASPFPSQGKERYF
j_call: TRBJ1-2; clone_size: .; d_call: .; v_call: TRBV11-2; cdr3_nt: TGTGCCAGCAGCTTAGGTTTTAGCTTAAACTATGGCTACACCTTC; cdr3_aa: CASSLGFSLNYGYTF
j_call: TRBJ2-1; clone_size: few; d_call: TRBD2; v_call: TRBV29-1; cdr3_nt: TGCAGCGTTAAAGAGGGTCTAGCGGGAAACAATGAGCAGTTCTTC; cdr3_aa: CSVKEGLAGNNEQFF
j_call: TRBJ2-1; clone_size: few; d_call: .; v_call: TRBV2; cdr3_nt: TGTGCCAGCAGTGGGGTCAGGGCCAACAATGAGCAGTTCTTC; cdr3_aa: CASSGVRANNEQFF
j_call: TRBJ1-2; clone_size: few; d_call: TRBD1; v_call: TRBV20-1; cdr3_nt: TGCAGTGCCCTCCGACAGGGGGGCCCTGGCTATGGCTACACCTTC; cdr3_aa: CSALRQGGPGYGYTF
j_call: TRBJ2-5; clone_size: few; d_call: TRBD2; v_call: TRBV20-1; cdr3_nt: TGCAGTGCCCTCCCGGCGGGACTACAAGAGACCCAGTACTTC; cdr3_aa: CSALPAGLQETQYF
j_call: TRBJ2-7; clone_size: .; d_call: .; v_call: TRBV7-2; cdr3_nt: TGTGCCAGCAGCTTATGGCGGGACTCCTACGAGCAGTACTTC; cdr3_aa: CASSLWRDSYEQYF
j_call: TRBJ2-3; clone_size: once; d_call: .; v_call: TRBV7-2; cdr3_nt: TGTGTCAGCAGCTTCCCGGGTGTGGAGACGCAGTATTTT; cdr3_aa: CVSSFPGVETQYF
j_call: TRBJ1-2; clone_size: many; d_call: TRBD1; v_call: TRBV2; cdr3_nt: TGTGCCAGCCGGGACAGTAAGACCTATGGCTACACCTTC; cdr3_aa: CASRDSKTYGYTF
j_call: TRBJ2-1; clone_size: .; d_call: .; v_call: TRBV10-3; cdr3_nt: TGTGCCATCAGTGAGTTTTCCGACCCCGGTGAGCAGTTCTTC; cdr3_aa: CAISEFSDPGEQFF
j_call: TRBJ2-7; clone_size: .; d_call: TRBD1; v_call: TRBV6-6; cdr3_nt: TGTGCCAGCACGGGCCCGACAGGGGGGTACGAGCAGTACTTC; cdr3_aa: CASTGPTGGYEQYF
j_call: TRBJ2-1; clone_size: .; d_call: TRBD2; v_call: TRBV20-1; cdr3_nt: TGCAGTGCTAGAAATAGCGGGAGGAACAACAATGAGCAGTTCTTC; cdr3_aa: CSARNSGRNNNEQFF
j_call: TRBJ2-5; clone_size: .; d_call: TRBD2; v_call: TRBV20-1; cdr3_nt: TGCAGTGCTAGACCAGGGACTAGCGGAGAGACCCAGTACTTC; cdr3_aa: CSARPGTSGETQYF
j_call: TRBJ1-4; clone_size: few; d_call: .; v_call: TRBV6-1; cdr3_nt: TGTGCCAGCATCTCTTGGGCGCTTGCAACTAATGAAAAACTGTTTTTT; cdr3_aa: CASISWALATNEKLFF
j_call: TRBJ2-5; clone_size: many; d_call: TRBD2; v_call: TRBV2; cdr3_nt: TGTGCCAGCATCCCTAGCGGGAGTAAAGAGACCCAGTACTTC; cdr3_aa: CASIPSGSKETQYF
j_call: TRBJ2-4; clone_size: .; d_call: .; v_call: TRBV11-3; cdr3_nt: TGTGCCAGTAGCTCCTCCGGTAAGGGGGAGCAGTACTTC; cdr3_aa: CASSSSGKGEQYF
j_call: TRBJ2-5; clone_size: .; d_call: .; v_call: TRBV13; cdr3_nt: TGTGCCAGCAGCTCCCAGGGGGGCGCAGTGGAGACCCAGTACTTC; cdr3_aa: CASSSQGGAVETQYF
j_call: TRBJ1-5; clone_size: .; d_call: TRBD1; v_call: TRBV28; cdr3_nt: TGTGCCAGCACCCGGGACAGGGGGAATCAGCCCCAGCATTTT; cdr3_aa: CASTRDRGNQPQHF
j_call: TRBJ2-7; clone_size: .; d_call: .; v_call: TRBV10-3; cdr3_nt: TGTGCCATCAGTGTTCAGTACGAGCAGTACTTC; cdr3_aa: CAISVQYEQYF
j_call: TRBJ2-7; clone_size: .; d_call: .; v_call: TRBV7-8; cdr3_nt: TGTGCCAGCAGCTTGGGGCATACATACTACGAGCAGTACTTC; cdr3_aa: CASSLGHTYYEQYF
j_call: TRBJ2-1; clone_size: .; d_call: TRBD2; v_call: TRBV11-1; cdr3_nt: TGTGCCAGCAGCTCCACTAGCGGGAGCAACTACAATGAGCAGTTCTTC; cdr3_aa: CASSSTSGSNYNEQFF
j_call: TRBJ1-2; clone_size: .; d_call: .; v_call: TRBV25-1; cdr3_nt: TGTGCCAGCAGTGGGGGACTTTCGTACTATGGCTACACCTTC; cdr3_aa: CASSGGLSYYGYTF
j_call: TRBJ1-4; clone_size: .; d_call: .; v_call: TRBV5-1; cdr3_nt: TGCGCCAGCAGCATGGGAGACCGGGTAATTGAAAAACTGTTTTTT; cdr3_aa: CASSMGDRVIEKLFF
j_call: TRBJ1-1; clone_size: .; d_call: .; v_call: TRBV6-5; cdr3_nt: TGTGCCAGCAGACCCAGCGGGGGGAACACTGAAGCTTTCTTT; cdr3_aa: CASRPSGGNTEAFF
j_call: TRBJ1-1; clone_size: .; d_call: .; v_call: TRBV29-1; cdr3_nt: TGCAGCGTTGCCGTGGGGAACACTGAAGCTTTCTTT; cdr3_aa: CSVAVGNTEAFF
j_call: TRBJ2-4; clone_size: .; d_call: .; v_call: TRBV27; cdr3_nt: TGTGCCAGCAGTGACGGGACCGCTTTAGAGCAGTACTTC; cdr3_aa: CASSDGTALEQYF
j_call: TRBJ2-2; clone_size: .; d_call: TRBD1; v_call: TRBV27; cdr3_nt: TGTGCCAGCAGTCCCCCCGGGACAGTCAACACCGGGGAGCTGTTTTTT; cdr3_aa: CASSPPGTVNTGELFF
j_call: TRBJ2-5; clone_size: .; d_call: .; v_call: TRBV3-1; cdr3_nt: TGTGCCAGCAGCCCACGGGCCGCCGCCCCCCAAGGGACCCAGTACTTC; cdr3_aa: CASSPRAAAPQGTQYF
j_call: TRBJ2-1; clone_size: many; d_call: .; v_call: TRBV28; cdr3_nt: TGTGCCAGCAGTCCCGAGTGGAAGTACAATGAGCAGTTCTTC; cdr3_aa: CASSPEWKYNEQFF
j_call: TRBJ2-3; clone_size: .; d_call: .; v_call: TRBV6-6; cdr3_nt: TGTGCCAGCAGTTCCGGGGAGAGATACGCGTATTTT; cdr3_aa: CASSSGERYAYF
j_call: TRBJ2-7; clone_size: once; d_call: TRBD2; v_call: TRBV15; cdr3_nt: TGTGCCACCAGCACCGGACTAGCGTTGACCTACGAGCAGTACTTC; cdr3_aa: CATSTGLALTYEQYF
j_call: TRBJ2-1; clone_size: few; d_call: .; v_call: TRBV7-2; cdr3_nt: TGTGCCAGCAGCTTGCGTCTCCGGGTCTCCTACAATGAGCAGTTCTTC; cdr3_aa: CASSLRLRVSYNEQFF
j_call: TRBJ2-3; clone_size: .; d_call: TRBD2; v_call: TRBV9; cdr3_nt: TGTGCCAGCAGCGTAGCGGGACTAGCGGGAGGCACAGATACGCAGTATTTT; cdr3_aa: CASSVAGLAGGTDTQYF
j_call: TRBJ2-5; clone_size: .; d_call: .; v_call: TRBV5-1; cdr3_nt: TGCGCCAGCAGCCCATTTTTGGGTGTGGCAGAGACCCAGTACTTC; cdr3_aa: CASSPFLGVAETQYF
j_call: TRBJ1-5; clone_size: .; d_call: .; v_call: TRBV5-1; cdr3_nt: TGCGCCAGCAGCTTGGACGGAGTCAATCAGCCCCAGCATTTT; cdr3_aa: CASSLDGVNQPQHF
j_call: TRBJ2-7; clone_size: .; d_call: TRBD2; v_call: TRBV7-2; cdr3_nt: TGTGCCAGCAGCTTATCTCGACTAGCCTCCTACGAGCAGTACTTC; cdr3_aa: CASSLSRLASYEQYF
j_call: TRBJ1-1; clone_size: few; d_call: .; v_call: TRBV15; cdr3_nt: TGTGCCACCAGCGTCCCGAACACTGAAGCTTTCTTT; cdr3_aa: CATSVPNTEAFF
j_call: TRBJ2-5; clone_size: few; d_call: .; v_call: TRBV6-2/TRBV6-3; cdr3_nt: TGTGCCAGCAGCTCACCAATGTGGAGGGAGACCCAGTACTTC; cdr3_aa: CASSSPMWRETQYF
j_call: TRBJ2-7; clone_size: many; d_call: .; v_call: TRBV29-1; cdr3_nt: TGCAGCGTTGGGCAGACCTACGAGCAGTACTTC; cdr3_aa: CSVGQTYEQYF
j_call: TRBJ1-5; clone_size: few; d_call: TRBD1; v_call: TRBV6-1; cdr3_nt: TGTGCCAGCAGGACAGGGGGAGGCAATCAGCCCCAGCATTTT; cdr3_aa: CASRTGGGNQPQHF
j_call: TRBJ2-3; clone_size: few; d_call: .; v_call: TRBV5-1; cdr3_nt: TGCGCCAGCAGCTTTAGCGACACAGATACGCAGTATTTT; cdr3_aa: CASSFSDTDTQYF
j_call: TRBJ1-5; clone_size: .; d_call: .; v_call: TRBV6-2/TRBV6-3; cdr3_nt: TGTGCCAGCAGTTACGGGGGAAGTCAGCCCCAGCATTTT; cdr3_aa: CASSYGGSQPQHF
j_call: TRBJ2-1; clone_size: few; d_call: .; v_call: TRBV29-1; cdr3_nt: TGCAGCGTTGTACGACCCCTTTCCTACAATGAGCAGTTCTTC; cdr3_aa: CSVVRPLSYNEQFF